This record concerns one TCR beta chain sequence. No antigen is known for it. Generation of TCR cDNA used 5'RACE template switching (which added a universal primer site and UMIs). TCRdb reprocessed the 5' RACE reads with MiXCR, giving one entry per CDR3 protein. This sample has under 550,000 distinct CDR3 sequences, with around a fifth found just once. The data are from a study of T cells after yellow fever vaccination. Study observations and caveats: The presence of abundant clonotypes contaminating from the bulk population was possible in FACS-sorted repertoires.

The ends lost 1 base at V and 15 bases at J; junction bases unmatched: 7. Germline values: CDR1 LGHDT, CDR2 YNNKEL (reference sequence). The CDR3 is 13 residues long. The starting material was PBMCs, obtained more than 20 days after the first yellow fever vaccination. The chain joins TRBV3-1 to TRBJ1-4; 8 bases are shared with TRBD1. The clonotype comes from a man aged 18 to 30 who received the YFV17D yellow fever vaccine. The CDR3 here is CASSQGGDRRVFF. The DNA of the CDR3 is TGTGCCAGCAGCCAAGGCGGGGACAGGAGGGTGTTTTTT.